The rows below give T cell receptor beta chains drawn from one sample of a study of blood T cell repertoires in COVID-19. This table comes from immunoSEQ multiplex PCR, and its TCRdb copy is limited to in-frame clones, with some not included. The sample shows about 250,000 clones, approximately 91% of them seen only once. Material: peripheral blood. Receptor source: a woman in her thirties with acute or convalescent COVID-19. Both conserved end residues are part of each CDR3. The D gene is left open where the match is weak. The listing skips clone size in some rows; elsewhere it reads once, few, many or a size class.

CDR3 protein: CASSQLAGGQFF
CDR3 DNA: TGTGCCAGCAGCCAATTAGCGGGGGGGCAGTTCTTC
J gene: TRBJ2-1
D gene: TRBD2
clone size: once
V gene: TRBV3-1/TRBV3-2

CDR3 protein: CASSRGLAYSYEQYF
CDR3 DNA: TGTGCCAGTAGTAGGGGACTAGCGTACTCCTACGAGCAGTACTTC
J gene: TRBJ2-7
D gene: TRBD2
clone size: .
V gene: TRBV19

CDR3 protein: CASSLGGDLRRPLHF
CDR3 DNA: TGTGCCAGCAGCTTAGGAGGTGATCTAAGAAGGCCCCTCCACTTT
J gene: TRBJ1-6
D gene: .
clone size: .
V gene: TRBV11-3

CDR3 protein: CASSINRPNTEAFF
CDR3 DNA: TGTGCCAGTAGTATAAACAGGCCGAACACTGAAGCTTTCTTT
J gene: TRBJ1-1
D gene: .
clone size: .
V gene: TRBV19

CDR3 protein: CASIGGVYGYTF
CDR3 DNA: TGTGCCAGCATTGGGGGGGTCTATGGCTACACCTTC
J gene: TRBJ1-2
D gene: .
clone size: .
V gene: TRBV25-1

CDR3 protein: CASSVGPLLWGQGEQETQYF
CDR3 DNA: TGTGCCAGCAGCGTAGGACCTCTTTTGTGGGGACAGGGAGAACAAGAGACCCAGTACTTC
J gene: TRBJ2-5
D gene: TRBD1
clone size: .
V gene: TRBV9

CDR3 protein: CASGHSNTEAFF
CDR3 DNA: TGCGCCAGCGGACATTCGAACACTGAAGCTTTCTTT
J gene: TRBJ1-1
D gene: .
clone size: .
V gene: TRBV10-2

CDR3 protein: CASRPPGLAGESKNIQYF
CDR3 DNA: TGTGCCAGTAGACCACCGGGACTAGCGGGGGAGTCCAAAAACATTCAGTACTTC
J gene: TRBJ2-4
D gene: TRBD2
clone size: .
V gene: TRBV19

CDR3 protein: CASSFRDRANEKLFF
CDR3 DNA: TGTGCCAGCAGCTTCCGGGACAGAGCTAATGAAAAACTGTTTTTT
J gene: TRBJ1-4
D gene: TRBD1
clone size: .
V gene: TRBV5-4

CDR3 protein: CASSSGRGLEQFF
CDR3 DNA: TGTGCCAGCAGTAGCGGGAGAGGGCTTGAGCAGTTCTTC
J gene: TRBJ2-1
D gene: TRBD2
clone size: .
V gene: TRBV6-5

CDR3 protein: CASHRGLDNEKLFF
CDR3 DNA: TGCGCCAGCCACAGGGGCCTGGATAATGAAAAACTGTTTTTT
J gene: TRBJ1-4
D gene: TRBD1
clone size: .
V gene: TRBV5-1

CDR3 protein: CAWDSTGYNSPLHF
CDR3 DNA: TGTGCCTGGGACTCGACAGGTTATAATTCACCCCTCCACTTT
J gene: TRBJ1-6
D gene: .
clone size: .
V gene: TRBV30

CDR3 protein: CASSTMGGTYNEQFF
CDR3 DNA: TGTGCCAGTAGTACTATGGGAGGGACCTACAATGAGCAGTTCTTC
J gene: TRBJ2-1
D gene: TRBD2
clone size: .
V gene: TRBV19

CDR3 protein: CATSRDQLRDRGRETQYF
CDR3 DNA: TGTGCCACCAGCAGAGATCAGCTTAGGGACAGGGGGCGGGAGACCCAGTACTTC
J gene: TRBJ2-5
D gene: TRBD1
clone size: .
V gene: TRBV15

CDR3 protein: CATQLQGAPNTGELFF
CDR3 DNA: TGTGCCACCCAACTGCAGGGGGCCCCCAACACCGGGGAGCTGTTTTTT
J gene: TRBJ2-2
D gene: TRBD1
clone size: once
V gene: TRBV19

CDR3 protein: CASSTTGVRTGNTIYF
CDR3 DNA: TGCGCCAGCAGCACGACAGGGGTTAGGACTGGAAACACCATATATTTT
J gene: TRBJ1-3
D gene: TRBD1
clone size: .
V gene: TRBV5-1

CDR3 protein: CASSPRSAAESSYEQYF
CDR3 DNA: TGTGCCAGCAGCCCACGGTCGGCGGCGGAAAGCTCCTACGAGCAGTACTTC
J gene: TRBJ2-7
D gene: .
clone size: .
V gene: TRBV7-2

CDR3 protein: CASSTGVEQFF
CDR3 DNA: TGTGCCAGCAGTACCGGGGTTGAGCAGTTCTTC
J gene: TRBJ2-1
D gene: .
clone size: .
V gene: TRBV6-6

CDR3 protein: CATRHYGNTIYF
CDR3 DNA: TGTGCCACAAGGCACTACGGAAACACCATATATTTT
J gene: TRBJ1-3
D gene: .
clone size: .
V gene: TRBV6-5

CDR3 protein: CASSRYQGGRETQYF
CDR3 DNA: TGTGCCAGCAGCCGATACCAGGGAGGGCGGGAGACCCAGTACTTC
J gene: TRBJ2-5
D gene: TRBD2
clone size: .
V gene: TRBV6-5

CDR3 protein: CASSDGYQETQYF
CDR3 DNA: TGTGCCAGCAGCGACGGGTACCAAGAGACCCAGTACTTC
J gene: TRBJ2-5
D gene: .
clone size: .
V gene: TRBV6-5

CDR3 protein: CASRPDRGSRETQYF
CDR3 DNA: TGTGCCAGTAGACCGGACAGGGGAAGCAGGGAGACCCAGTACTTC
J gene: TRBJ2-5
D gene: TRBD1
clone size: .
V gene: TRBV19

CDR3 protein: CASSLDLATSPVDTQYF
CDR3 DNA: TGCGCCAGCAGCCTAGATCTTGCGACTAGTCCTGTAGATACGCAGTATTTT
J gene: TRBJ2-3
D gene: .
clone size: once
V gene: TRBV4-3

CDR3 protein: CASSPDRGNQPQHF
CDR3 DNA: TGTGCCAGCTCACCGGACAGGGGCAATCAGCCCCAGCATTTT
J gene: TRBJ1-5
D gene: TRBD1
clone size: .
V gene: TRBV18

CDR3 protein: CASEFGVNQPQHF
CDR3 DNA: TGTGCCAGTGAGTTCGGGGTAAATCAGCCCCAGCATTTT
J gene: TRBJ1-5
D gene: .
clone size: .
V gene: TRBV19

CDR3 protein: CASSLRQSGELFF
CDR3 DNA: TGTGCCAGCAGTTTGAGGCAGAGCGGGGAGCTGTTTTTT
J gene: TRBJ2-2
D gene: .
clone size: .
V gene: TRBV12-3/TRBV12-4

CDR3 protein: CASSLMAGPYEKLFF
CDR3 DNA: TGTGCCAGCAGCTTGATGGCAGGGCCCTATGAAAAACTGTTTTTT
J gene: TRBJ1-4
D gene: .
clone size: once
V gene: TRBV5-6

CDR3 protein: CASRDSGVSNQPQHF
CDR3 DNA: TGTGCCAGTAGAGACTCAGGGGTGAGCAATCAGCCCCAGCATTTT
J gene: TRBJ1-5
D gene: .
clone size: .
V gene: TRBV19

CDR3 protein: CASSPTMNTEAFF
CDR3 DNA: TGCGCCAGCAGCCCTACCATGAACACTGAAGCTTTCTTT
J gene: TRBJ1-1
D gene: .
clone size: .
V gene: TRBV5-1

CDR3 protein: CASSKDTNRVPQHF
CDR3 DNA: TGTGCCAGTAGTAAGGACACCAATCGTGTCCCCCAGCATTTT
J gene: TRBJ1-5
D gene: .
clone size: .
V gene: TRBV19

CDR3 protein: CASSSDRGLRTEAFF
CDR3 DNA: TGTGCCAGCAGTTCGGACAGGGGGCTTCGGACTGAAGCTTTCTTT
J gene: TRBJ1-1
D gene: TRBD1
clone size: .
V gene: TRBV6-2/TRBV6-3

CDR3 protein: CASSQDRLAGGPNEQYF
CDR3 DNA: TGCGCCAGCAGCCAAGATCGACTAGCGGGAGGGCCTAACGAGCAGTACTTC
J gene: TRBJ2-7
D gene: TRBD2
clone size: .
V gene: TRBV4-1

CDR3 protein: CASSPWGGAYEQFF
CDR3 DNA: TGTGCCAGCAGCCCTTGGGGGGGCGCCTATGAGCAGTTCTTC
J gene: TRBJ2-1
D gene: .
clone size: .
V gene: TRBV7-3

CDR3 protein: CASRAQGPTNEKLFF
CDR3 DNA: TGTGCCAGTAGGGCACAGGGGCCAACTAATGAAAAACTGTTTTTT
J gene: TRBJ1-4
D gene: TRBD1
clone size: .
V gene: TRBV19